These 31 T cell receptor beta chains were sequenced from one sample in a study. TCRdb independently ran MiXCR on the RT-PCR reads; one entry per CDR3 protein. This table has about 700,000 distinct CDR3 sequences, over 12% appearing once. The sample was memory CD4+ T cells from blood. All receptors come from a female donor in good health, serving as a healthy control.

The chain combines TRBV3-1 with TRBJ2-7; 9 bases are a match to TRBD1. Trimming cost V 5 bases and J 5 bases; bases outside gene matches: 4. The germline V gene encodes CDR1 LGHDT and CDR2 YNNKEL (reference sequence). This CDR3 contains 13 residues. The DNA for the CDR3 is TGTGCCAGCAGCAGGACAGGGGAAAACGAGCAGTACTTC. This gives the protein CASSRTGENEQYF.

This chain joins TRBV18 and TRBJ2-7; TRBD2 aligns across 10 bases. The germline CDR1 and CDR2 sequences are KGHSH and LQKENI. This CDR3 has 17 amino acids. J gave up 2 bases and V 4 bases, and 11 bases lay outside the gene matches. The CDR3 protein is CASSLLVSSGRTYEQYF. CDR3 DNA sequence: TGTGCCAGCTCACTTTTGGTTTCTAGCGGGAGAACCTACGAGCAGTACTTC.

The chain joins TRBV12-3 or TRBV12-4 to TRBJ1-2; 7 bases match TRBD1. The junction had 23 bases not matched to a gene; V was cut back by 8 bases and J by 8 bases. CDR3 size: 17 residues. CDR3: CASGPGGADRVGQGYTF. The CDR3 region has the DNA TGTGCCAGCGGTCCGGGGGGGGCAGACAGGGTGGGACAGGGCTACACCTTC.

A few counts support this clonotype. The chain carries TRBV27 and TRBJ2-1; D may be TRBD1 (5 bases). Trimming cost V 6 bases and J 0 bases, with 15 bases left between them. The germline CDR1 and CDR2 sequences are MNHEY and SMNVEV (reference sequence). The CDR3 has 16 residues. The CDR3 DNA reads TGTGCCAGCAGCACAAGCCGCCAGGGCTCCTACAATGAGCAGTTCTTC. As protein: CASSTSRQGSYNEQFF.

This chain links TRBV9 with TRBJ1-2, with D perhaps TRBD1 (5 bases). Trimming took 6 bases from V and 6 from J, leaving 12 bases between them. This CDR3 has 12 residues. Germline V CDR1 and CDR2: SGDLS, YYNGEE. CDR3 in amino acids: CASTPGGDGYTF. The CDR3 DNA sequence: TGTGCCAGCACCCCCGGGGGGGATGGCTACACCTTC.

This clonotype was seen a handful of times. V and J are TRBV7-2 and TRBJ1-1; D is unclear. The germline V gene has CDR1 SGHTA and CDR2 FQGNSA. The CDR3 totals 14 residues. Between the trimmed V and J ends, which lost 5 bases and 6 bases, there was a span of 16 bases. This CDR3 reads CASSRNLPPSEAFF. DNA of the CDR3: TGTGCCAGCAGCCGAAACCTGCCCCCATCTGAAGCTTTCTTT.

CDR3 residues: CASSLLTGGGTDTQYF. The CDR3 DNA reads TGTGCCAGCAGCCTATTGACAGGGGGCGGCACAGATACGCAGTATTTT. The V gene is TRBV5-4, the J gene TRBJ2-3; 10 positions match TRBD1. The CDR3 runs 16 residues. Looked up from germline, CDR1 is SGHNT and CDR2 is YYREEE (reference sequence). The J segment lost 1 base and the V segment lost 4 bases, leaving 6 bases of the junction unmatched.

The chain has TRBV30 and TRBJ1-1, with D possibly being TRBD1 (6 bases). Looked up from germline, CDR1 is GTSNPN and CDR2 is SVGIG (reference sequence). Between the trimmed V and J ends, which lost 2 bases and 3 bases, there was a span of 10 bases. The CDR3 contains 13 residues. For the CDR3, the DNA is TGTGCCTGGAGTAGAGGGGGGGACACTGAAGCTTTCTTT. Protein: CAWSRGGDTEAFF.

This clonotype was seen only a few times. The chain recombines TRBV5-1 with TRBJ1-2; D is undetermined. This CDR3 has 15 amino acids. Germline CDR1 reads SGHRS; CDR2 reads YFSETQ. Trimming took off 0 bases at V and 4 bases at J, with 13 bases between the two ends. CDR3 residues: CASSLVRDKSYGYTF. The CDR3, as DNA: TGCGCCAGCAGCTTGGTCCGTGACAAAAGCTATGGCTACACCTTC.

This clonotype was counted at least ten times. V and J are TRBV7-2 and TRBJ1-3, with D possibly being TRBD1 (5 bases). V shed 5 bases and J shed 4 bases, with 21 bases lying between them. Germline V CDR1 and CDR2: SGHTA, FQGNSA. The CDR3 is 17 amino acids. This chain's CDR3 is CASSLNRPGGSGNTIYF. The CDR3 nucleotides are TGTGCCAGCAGCCTAAATAGACCGGGGGGTTCAGGAAACACCATATATTTT.

This clonotype came up a few times. The chain uses TRBV18 and TRBJ1-1; 11 bases agree with TRBD1. Germline CDR1 and CDR2: KGHSH and LQKENI. V gave up 1 base and J gave up 5 bases; unmatched junction bases: 6. The CDR3 loop spans 16 amino acids. CDR3 in amino acids: CASSPRGTGGDTEAFF. DNA for the CDR3: TGTGCCAGCTCACCACGGGGGACAGGGGGAGATACTGAAGCTTTCTTT.

There are many counts of this clonotype. V usage is TRBV6-5 and J usage is TRBJ2-3; D unresolved. Germline CDR1 MNHEY, CDR2 SVGAGI. Deletions cut 5 bases from V and 0 bases from J, with 15 bases between. The CDR3 spans 16 residues. CDR3 sequence: CASSPDGFLSTDTQYF. In nucleotides, the CDR3 is TGTGCCAGCAGTCCGGACGGGTTTTTAAGCACAGATACGCAGTATTTT.

The rearrangement joins TRBV28 to TRBJ2-1; a possible D gene is TRBD1 (5 bases). V lost 2 bases, J lost 8 bases, and 16 bases lay in between. The CDR3 covers 15 residues. Germline V gene data show CDR1 as MDHEN and CDR2 as SYDVKM. This chain's CDR3 is CASSLISSRAHEQFF. DNA of the CDR3: TGTGCCAGCAGTTTAATATCGTCCAGGGCACATGAGCAGTTCTTC.

CDR3 nucleotide sequence: TGTGCCATCAGCCGGGACAGGGACGAGCAGTACTTC. Translated, it gives CAISRDRDEQYF. V usage is TRBV10-3 and J usage is TRBJ2-7; TRBD1 matches at 9 bases. CDR1 is ENHRY, CDR2 SYGVKD, per germline. The CDR3 loop spans 12 amino acids. J was trimmed by 5 bases and V by 6 bases; bases with no gene match: 2.

In this sample, this clonotype turned up a few times. This chain connects TRBV25-1 to TRBJ1-5; 7 bases are shared with TRBD1. This CDR3 is built from 14 residues. Trimming cost V 4 bases and J 7 bases; bases outside gene matches: 7. The V gene's germline CDR1 is MGHDK and CDR2 SYGVNS. The CDR3 spells CASSATGEWQPQHF. The CDR3, as DNA: TGTGCCAGCAGTGCCACAGGGGAATGGCAGCCCCAGCATTTT.

J is TRBJ1-2 and V is TRBV7-2; 7 positions agree with TRBD1. CDR1 and CDR2 (germline): SGHTA, FQGNSA. The junction had 10 bases not matched to a gene; V was cut back by 3 bases and J by 0 bases. CDR3 size: 17 residues. CDR3 protein: CASSLGQPNLPNYGYTF. DNA for the CDR3: TGTGCCAGCAGCTTGGGACAGCCGAACTTGCCTAACTATGGCTACACCTTC.

This clonotype was observed a few times. The chain has TRBV20-1 and TRBJ1-5; unclear D gene. Germline CDR1 and CDR2: DFQATT and SNEGSKA (reference sequence). Trimming shortened V by 0 bases and J by 3 bases, and 12 bases separated the two germline ends. This CDR3 has 15 residues. The CDR3 DNA sequence: TGCAGTGCTAGAGATGGAGGCAGTTTCAATCAGCCCCAGCATTTT. Residues: CSARDGGSFNQPQHF.

V usage is TRBV7-3 and J usage is TRBJ2-1; D not resolved. The CDR3 consists of 15 residues. Germline CDR1 and CDR2: SGHTA and FQGTGA. The V end was cut by 5 bases, the J end by 2 bases, with 13 bases between. CDR3 in amino acids: CASSQKPLTYNEQFF. The CDR3 nucleotides are TGTGCCAGCAGCCAGAAGCCCCTCACCTACAATGAGCAGTTCTTC.

The table lists this clonotype with many counts. V gene TRBV10-2 combines with J gene TRBJ2-1; 8 nucleotides agree with TRBD2. CDR3 length: 17 residues. Per the germline V gene, CDR1 is WSHSY and CDR2 is SAAADI. Losses at the gene ends were 11 bases for V and 0 bases for J; bases not matched to a gene: 15. The chain's CDR3 is CAATGGLAMSSYNEQFF. Here the CDR3 DNA reads TGCGCCGCTACGGGGGGGCTAGCCATGAGCTCCTACAATGAGCAGTTCTTC.

This clonotype came up a few times. V gene TRBV10-3 combines with J gene TRBJ2-1; 12 bases align to TRBD2. The V segment lost 4 bases and the J segment 0 bases; nucleotides outside the gene matches: 4. The CDR3 is 17 residues long. Germline V lookup: CDR1 ENHRY, CDR2 SYGVKD. The CDR3 sequence: CAISVGGLAGSYNEQFF. CDR3 bases: TGTGCCATCAGTGTGGGGGGACTAGCGGGCTCCTACAATGAGCAGTTCTTC.

In regard to this clonotype: Germline is not matched at one junction end, which may reflect a read error. V is TRBV7-2 and J is TRBJ1-2; 10 nucleotides align to TRBD1. CDR1 SGHTA and CDR2 FQGNSA come from the germline V gene. The CDR3 is 15 residues long. The CDR3 nucleotides read TGTGCCAGCAGCTTAGTCGCGACAGGGGGCTATGTCTACACCTTC. This encodes CASSLVATGGYVYTF.

The chain carries TRBV27 and TRBJ1-2; possibly TRBD1 for D (6 bases). From germline, CDR1 is MNHEY and CDR2 SMNVEV (reference sequence). This CDR3 is built from 14 residues. V was pared by 2 bases and J by 7 bases, with 14 bases between. Here the CDR3 reads CASSLQGPRGGYTF. In nucleotides, the CDR3 is TGTGCCAGCAGTTTACAGGGGCCTCGGGGTGGCTACACCTTC.

The rearrangement uses TRBV20-1 and TRBJ2-6, with D uncertain. CDR1 DFQATT and CDR2 SNEGSKA come from the germline V gene (reference sequence). V was clipped by 4 bases and J by 0 bases, with 4 bases between them. CDR3 length: 13 residues. DNA of the CDR3: TGCAGTGCTATAAACTCTGGGGCCAACGTCCTGACTTTC. Protein: CSAINSGANVLTF.

This clonotype was detected only a few times. The J gene is TRBJ1-2, the V gene TRBV3-1, with D tentatively TRBD1 (6 bases). This CDR3 is built from 14 residues. The germline V gene has CDR1 LGHDT and CDR2 YNNKEL (reference sequence). V lost 5 bases to trimming and J lost 8 bases, with 18 bases between them. CDR3 in DNA: TGTGCCAGCAGCACCCCTTTGGGGGGGCGAGGCTACACCTTC. Its translation: CASSTPLGGRGYTF.

This clonotype was counted at least ten times. V and J are TRBV27 and TRBJ2-5; 8 nucleotides align to TRBD1. V trimming: 7 bases; J trimming: 5 bases; junction bases outside the gene matches: 9. CDR3 length equals 14 residues. The V gene's germline CDR1 is MNHEY and CDR2 SMNVEV (reference sequence). CDR3 protein: CASIIDRGLETQYF. The DNA of the CDR3 is TGTGCCAGCATAATTGACAGGGGTCTGGAGACCCAGTACTTC.

The table lists this clonotype with a few counts. The genes are TRBV6-1 and TRBJ2-7; 12 nucleotides align to TRBD2. Germline CDR1 reads MNHNS; CDR2 reads SASEGT. V lost 11 bases, J lost 5 bases, and 7 bases stayed unmatched. CDR3 length: 13 amino acids. The CDR3 nucleotides read TGTGCCGGGCGACTAGCGGGAGAGCACGAGCAGTACTTC. This translates into CAGRLAGEHEQYF.

The chain employs TRBV20-1 and TRBJ1-5, with D possibly being TRBD1 (5 bases). CDR1 and CDR2 from the germline V gene are DFQATT and SNEGSKA (reference sequence). V gave up 6 bases and J gave up 4 bases, with 16 bases separating them. The length of the CDR3 is 14 residues. CDR3 region: CSAGTPLWNQPQHF. The CDR3 DNA reads as TGCAGTGCCGGGACTCCCCTCTGGAATCAGCCCCAGCATTTT.

On this clonotype: A much more abundant neighbour one base away suggests this may be a read error. The chain carries TRBV12-3 or TRBV12-4 and TRBJ2-3, with 7 bases lining up with TRBD1. V lost 5 bases, J lost 10 bases, and 12 bases stayed unmatched. The CDR3 contains 14 residues. CDR3 in amino acids: CASSPQGDQGAQYF. The DNA of the CDR3 is TGTGCCAGCAGTCCCCAGGGGGACCAGGGGGCGCAGTATTTT.

At least ten counts were recorded for this clonotype. V is TRBV5-1 and J is TRBJ2-1, with 14 bases aligning to TRBD2. Germline V CDR1 and CDR2: SGHRS, YFSETQ. The CDR3 has 15 residues. V lost 4 bases to trimming and J lost 7 bases; unmatched junction nucleotides: 4. The CDR3 DNA sequence: TGCGCCAGCAGCCTGGGACTAGCGGGAGTAAATGAGCAGTTCTTC. Its translation is CASSLGLAGVNEQFF.

This clonotype showed up just a few times. This chain connects TRBV28 to TRBJ2-7; tentatively, D is TRBD1 (6 bases). The CDR3 is 14 amino acids. The germline gives CDR1 MDHEN, CDR2 SYDVKM. Between the trimmed V and J ends, which lost 4 bases and 7 bases, there was a span of 17 bases. The CDR3 here is CASSSGTRPWEQYF. DNA for the CDR3: TGTGCCAGCAGTTCCGGGACAAGACCATGGGAGCAGTACTTC.

This clonotype showed up many times. The V call is TRBV4-3, the J call TRBJ1-4; D possibly corresponds to TRBD1 (5 bases). This CDR3 has 15 residues. The germline V gene encodes CDR1 LGHNA and CDR2 YSLEER. V was shortened by 0 bases and J by 11 bases, with 16 bases between the two germline ends. Here the CDR3 DNA reads TGCGCCAGCAGCCAAGATTCCGGCAGGGCGGGGAAACTGTTTTTT. This translates into CASSQDSGRAGKLFF.